This TCR beta chain is from a study of T cells in Graves' hyperthyroidism and ophthalmopathy. Study results and limitations: Most expanded thyroid clonotypes above 0.001 also appeared in blood.

V lost 5 bases and J lost 7, with 12 bases in between. The CDR3 contains 13 residues. Germline CDR1 is SGHRS and CDR2 is YFSETQ. Amplification targeted TCR beta CDR3 regions from RNA transcripts. When the TCR CDR3 underwent first-round RT-PCR, the HTBI primer set was used. Each CDR3 protein gets one entry after TCRdb re-called the multiplex PCR reads with MiXCR. The sample has around 600,000 distinct CDR3 sequences, just under 45% seen once; the top ten hold less than 9%. Worth noting for this clonotype: What it binds is not known.

The rearrangement uses TRBV5-1 and TRBJ2-2, with a possible D match to TRBD2 (6 bases). This TCR came from an adult man with Graves' disease, either hyperthyroidism or ophthalmopathy (not recorded which). The sequencing sample was made of peripheral blood or thyroid tissue (not recorded which). DNA of the CDR3: TGCGCCAGCAGGCGACTAGGTAGCGGGGAGCTGTTTTTT. Translation: CASRRLGSGELFF.